This T cell receptor beta chain was sequenced in a study of cytomegalovirus exposure and HLA in healthy donors. V lost 3 bases and J 2 bases, leaving 14 bases between the germline ends. From germline, CDR1 is MNHEY and CDR2 SMNVEV (reference sequence). The CDR3 runs to 15 residues. Use of 60 Vbeta and 13 Jbeta primers characterized the PCR. Assay: immunoSEQ multiplex PCR; the TCRdb copy retains only in-frame clones and omits some. Among fewer than 250,000 clones, over 60% were seen once, and the ten largest hold over 2%. Overall study results and limits: Later work found most CMV-associated TCR beta chains apparently HLA-restricted. The study listed 164 cytomegalovirus-associated TCR beta chains. TCR beta sequences reportedly predicted most subjects' HLA-A and HLA-B alleles accurately. Certain indistinguishable V segments, among them TRBV6-2 and TRBV6-3, were excluded.

Comments on this clone: The antigen remains undetermined.

Specimen: PBMCs. The rearrangement joins TRBV27 to TRBJ2-7; perhaps TRBD2 as D (6 bases). The TCR originated in a woman younger than 45 in good health and CMV-seropositive. This CDR3 is CASSFTGDTTYEQYF. In DNA, the CDR3 is TGTGCCAGCAGTTTTACGGGAGACACTACCTACGAGCAGTACTTC.